This T cell receptor (beta chain) stems from a study of blood T cell repertoires in COVID-19. Across the whole study: The United States, Italy and Spain supplied acute and convalescent COVID-19 samples.

How the authors handled the data: Amplification with reference gene primers provided the estimates of nucleated cell counts. The assay was immunoSEQ multiplex PCR, and TCRdb's table has in-frame clones only and misses some. V, J and clone size were drawn from that table, and D and trimming were deduced from the DNA. This table holds some 210,000 clones, 92% found once. V shed 1 base and J shed 5 bases, with 14 bases lying between them. The CDR3 has 15 residues. CDR1 is MGHRA and CDR2 is YSYEKL in the germline V gene. This rearrangement joins TRBV4-1 to TRBJ2-5, with no clear D. Sequencing used peripheral blood. The receptor was derived from a man aged 25 to 40 with acute or convalescent COVID-19. The CDR3 DNA sequence: TGCGCCAGCAGCCAAGGCTCGTCTAGTCCGGAGACCCAGTACTTC. It is translated as CASSQGSSSPETQYF.